The 29 T cell receptor beta chains below all came from one sample that was sequenced in a study of blood T cell repertoires in COVID-19. Sequenced by immunoSEQ multiplex PCR; TCRdb stores in-frame clones only, minus some. The sample holds 130,000 to 150,000 clones, over 85% seen once. The source material was peripheral blood. All receptors come from a human donor in a cohort sampled during active COVID-19.

The V and J genes are TRBV3-1 (or the pseudogene TRBV3-2) and TRBJ2-1, with a possible D match to TRBD2 (5 bases). This CDR3 spans 16 amino acids. Between the trimmed V and J ends, which lost 0 bases and 4 bases, there was a span of 13 bases. CDR1 and CDR2 (germline): LGHDT, YNNKEL (reference sequence). The CDR3 DNA sequence: TGTGCCAGCAGCCAAGACGAGCAGCGGATATACAATGAGCAGTTCTTC. Translation: CASSQDEQRIYNEQFF.

This clone was counted a single time. The rearrangement uses TRBV6-6 and TRBJ1-6, with D perhaps matching TRBD1 (5 bases). This CDR3 is 15 amino acids long. The germline CDR1 and CDR2 sequences are MNHNY and SVGAGI (reference sequence). Trimming left V 5 bases short and J 7 bases short, with 15 bases between. CDR3 nucleotides: TGTGCCAGCAGTCGGGACTTACAAGGCAATTCACCCCTCCACTTT. Residues: CASSRDLQGNSPLHF.

The J gene is TRBJ2-7, the V gene TRBV7-6; D unclear. Germline loops: CDR1 SGHVS, CDR2 FNYEAQ. The germline V and J ends were trimmed by 4 bases and 4 bases, with 11 bases remaining between them. There are 13 residues in the CDR3. The CDR3 nucleotides read TGTGCCAGCAGCTATATGCAGTCTTACGAGCAGTACTTC. Its protein product is CASSYMQSYEQYF.

This chain links TRBV10-3 with TRBJ2-5; D might be TRBD1 (6 bases). The ends were cut back, 0 bases at V and 5 bases at J, with 13 bases in the middle. This CDR3 contains 15 residues. The germline CDR1 and CDR2 sequences are ENHRY and SYGVKD. For the CDR3, the DNA is TGTGCCATCAGTGAGTCGATGGGGGCGCGGGAGACCCAGTACTTC. It translates to CAISESMGARETQYF.

The chain is built from TRBV30 and TRBJ2-1, with 7 bases that match TRBD1. Trimming at V came to 5 bases and at J to 8 bases, leaving 9 bases not matched to a gene. CDR1 GTSNPN and CDR2 SVGIG come from the germline V gene (reference sequence). The CDR3 has 13 residues. CDR3 DNA: TGTGCCTGGCGGGACAGCCCTTTTGATGAGCAGTTCTTC. It translates to CAWRDSPFDEQFF.

The CDR3 spells CASQTAGRETIYF. CDR3 nucleotide sequence: TGTGCCAGCCAGACAGCCGGTCGAGAGACCATATATTTT. The rearrangement uses TRBV25-1 and TRBJ1-3; D is perhaps TRBD1 (5 bases). CDR1 and CDR2 (germline): MGHDK, SYGVNS. This CDR3 comprises 13 residues. Trimming took 8 bases from V and 10 from J, leaving 18 bases between them.

V and J are TRBV19 and TRBJ1-2; D unresolved. V lost 2 bases and J 11 bases, leaving 15 bases between the germline ends. This CDR3 spans 13 amino acids. Germline V gene data show CDR1 as LNHDA and CDR2 as SQIVND (reference sequence). The CDR3: CASSIFPPVRYTF. The CDR3 DNA follows: TGTGCCAGTAGTATATTTCCCCCGGTGAGGTACACCTTC.

The genes are TRBV18 and TRBJ2-4, with D uncertain. Trimming cost V 1 base and J 0 bases, with 7 bases left between them. CDR1 and CDR2 (germline): KGHSH, LQKENI. The CDR3 loop spans 15 amino acids. The CDR3 here is CASSPRGLAKNIQYF. The CDR3 nucleotides read TGTGCCAGCTCACCACGAGGTCTAGCCAAAAACATTCAGTACTTC.

J is TRBJ2-5 and V is TRBV13; 7 positions agree with TRBD1. The V and J ends lost 5 bases and 4 bases, in that order; junction bases with no gene match: 7. The CDR3 sequence is 14 residues long. CDR1 and CDR2 (germline): PRHDT, FYEKMQ (reference sequence). The CDR3 is CASSRRQGRETQYF. The CDR3, as DNA: TGTGCCAGCAGCAGACGACAGGGAAGAGAGACCCAGTACTTC. The complete variable domain, with remaining parts taken from reference TRBV13 and TRBJ2-5, reads AAGVIQSPRHLIKEKRETATLKCYPIPRHDTVYWYQQGPGQDPQFLISFYEKMQSDKGSIPDRFSAQQFSDYHSELNMSSLELGDSALYFCASSRRQGRETQYFGPGTRLLVL.

This sequence joins TRBV30 and TRBJ1-4; 8 nucleotides line up with TRBD1. With 2 bases clipped from V and 4 bases from J, the junction kept 3 bases outside the gene matches. The germline V gene has CDR1 GTSNPN and CDR2 SVGIG (reference sequence). This CDR3 comprises 14 residues. The CDR3 sequence: CAWSRDRNNEKLFF. CDR3 coding DNA: TGTGCCTGGAGTCGGGACAGGAATAATGAAAAACTGTTTTTT. Full variable domain (remainder filled in from reference TRBV30 and TRBJ1-4): SQTIHQWPATLVQPVGSPLSLECTVEGTSNPNLYWYRQAAGRGLQLLFYSVGIGQISSEVPQNLSASRPQDRQFILSSKKLLLSDSGFYLCAWSRDRNNEKLFFGSGTQLSVL.

The chain is built from TRBV3-1 (or the pseudogene TRBV3-2) and TRBJ2-7; 9 bases map to TRBD1. The germline gives CDR1 LGHDT, CDR2 YNNKEL (reference sequence). V was clipped by 1 base and J by 4 bases; unmatched bases: 2. The CDR3 contains 14 residues. The DNA of the CDR3 is TGTGCCAGCAGCCAAGGGACAGGGGTTTACGAGCAGTACTTC. It encodes CASSQGTGVYEQYF.

The DNA for the CDR3 is TGTGCCAGCAGCGAACGGGACAGGTACACAGATACGCAGTATTTT. Its translation: CASSERDRYTDTQYF. This chain connects TRBV3-1 (or the pseudogene TRBV3-2) to TRBJ2-3; 8 bases line up with TRBD1. Germline CDR1 is LGHDT and CDR2 is YNNKEL (reference sequence). The CDR3 spans 15 residues. V was pared by 5 bases and J by 2 bases, with 6 bases of the junction left unmatched.

This clone was recorded once. The CDR3 loop is CASSMEAWLNTGELFF. The CDR3 DNA sequence: TGTGCCAGTAGTATGGAGGCCTGGTTGAACACCGGGGAGCTGTTTTTT. This rearrangement joins TRBV19 to TRBJ2-2; maybe TRBD2 (5 bases). The CDR3 consists of 16 residues. V shed 3 bases and J shed 1 base, with 12 bases lying between them. Germline V gene data show CDR1 as LNHDA and CDR2 as SQIVND (reference sequence).

The chain joins TRBV18 to TRBJ2-7; TRBD1 might be the D (6 bases). The CDR3 totals 14 residues. Per the germline V gene, CDR1 is KGHSH and CDR2 is LQKENI. Between the trimmed V and J ends, which lost 2 bases and 2 bases, there was a span of 10 bases. The CDR3 sequence: CASSPRGQAYEQYF. The CDR3 DNA follows: TGTGCCAGCTCACCAAGGGGACAAGCCTACGAGCAGTACTTC.

The gene calls are TRBV11-2 and TRBJ2-5, with D maybe TRBD1 (6 bases). Germline CDR1 and CDR2: SGHAT and FQNNGV. The V end lost 4 bases, the J end lost 5 bases, and 17 bases lay between the germline ends. This CDR3 comprises 15 residues. Here the CDR3 DNA reads TGTGCCAGCAGCTCACAGGGCAGGGTTGAGGAGACCCAGTACTTC. It is translated as CASSSQGRVEETQYF.

The chain couples TRBV11-2 to TRBJ2-3, with TRBD2 matching 8 bases. The V gene end was trimmed by 3 bases and the J gene end by 4 bases; junction bases not matched to a gene: 12. This CDR3 has 17 residues. From germline, CDR1 is SGHAT and CDR2 FQNNGV. The CDR3 loop reads CASSLGLGSVTADTQYF. CDR3 DNA sequence: TGTGCCAGCAGCTTGGGACTAGGGAGCGTCACAGCAGATACGCAGTATTTT.

This sequence joins TRBV28 and TRBJ1-2; tentatively, D is TRBD1 (5 bases). CDR1 and CDR2 (germline): MDHEN, SYDVKM. This CDR3 spans 12 amino acids. V lost 7 bases, J lost 7 bases, and 13 bases lay in between. This chain's CDR3 is CASNWGISGYTF. CDR3 sequence (DNA): TGTGCCAGCAATTGGGGCATAAGTGGCTACACCTTC.

The DNA of the CDR3 is TGTGCCAGTAGTATAGCCAGAAACACTGAAGCTTTCTTT. As protein: CASSIARNTEAFF. The rearrangement uses TRBV19 and TRBJ1-1; no clear D. CDR1 LNHDA and CDR2 SQIVND come from the germline V gene (reference sequence). Trimming took off 1 base at V and 2 bases at J, with 5 bases between the two ends. The CDR3 contains 13 residues. Together with reference TRBV19 and TRBJ1-1, the CDR3 gives the full variable domain: DGGITQSPKYLFRKEGQNVTLSCEQNLNHDAMYWYRQDPGQGLRLIYYSQIVNDFQKGDIAEGYSVSREKKESFPLTVTSAQKNPTAFYLCASSIARNTEAFFGQGTRLTVV.

This rearrangement joins TRBV2 to TRBJ1-2, with D maybe TRBD1 (5 bases). From germline, CDR1 is SNHLY and CDR2 FYNNEI. This CDR3 is built from 13 residues. V was trimmed by 4 bases and J by 1 base, leaving 7 bases between them. The CDR3 loop reads CASSARDNYGYTF. Here the CDR3 DNA reads TGTGCCAGCAGTGCCAGGGATAACTATGGCTACACCTTC. The whole variable domain, filled in from reference TRBV2 and TRBJ1-2, reads EPEVTQTPSHQVTQMGQEVILRCVPISNHLYFYWYRQILGQKVEFLVSFYNNEISEKSEIFDDQFSVERPDGSNFTLKIRSTKLEDSAMYFCASSARDNYGYTFGSGTRLTVV.

This chain links TRBV7-3 with TRBJ2-7; the match to TRBD1 covers 9 bases. Per the germline V gene, CDR1 is SGHTA and CDR2 is FQGTGA. This CDR3 is 14 amino acids long. V gave up 5 bases and J gave up 5 bases; unmatched junction bases: 7. This chain's CDR3 is CASSQTGGSNEQYF. In nucleotides, the CDR3 is TGTGCCAGCAGCCAGACAGGGGGATCCAACGAGCAGTACTTC.

Notes on this clone: Relative to the germline gene, one junction end is altered; a read error may explain this. J is TRBJ2-7 and V is TRBV7-3, with 7 bases fitting TRBD2. The CDR3 is made up of 14 amino acids. From germline, CDR1 is SGHTA and CDR2 FQGTGA. CDR3 nucleotide sequence: TGTGCCAGCAGCCCCTCGGGGGGTCCCTATGAGCAGTACTTC. Protein sequence: CASSPSGGPYEQYF.

The J gene is TRBJ2-5, the V gene TRBV2, with 11 bases lining up with TRBD1. Germline V gives CDR1 SNHLY, CDR2 FYNNEI. Trimming cost V 5 bases and J 5 bases; bases outside gene matches: 7. The CDR3 contains 15 residues. The CDR3 loop reads CASSLDRGPWETQYF. As DNA, the CDR3 is TGTGCCAGCAGTCTGGACAGGGGGCCCTGGGAGACCCAGTACTTC.

The V gene is TRBV4-1, the J gene TRBJ1-1; the D gene is possibly TRBD1 (5 bases). The germline gives CDR1 MGHRA, CDR2 YSYEKL. V dropped 1 base and J dropped 1 base, with 10 bases sitting between them. The length of the CDR3 is 15 residues. The CDR3 sequence: CASSQVGLTNTEAFF. CDR3 nucleotides: TGCGCCAGCAGCCAAGTGGGACTAACGAACACTGAAGCTTTCTTT.

This chain joins TRBV2 and TRBJ2-7; D gene uncertain. V lost 5 bases and J 1 base, leaving 6 bases between the germline ends. The CDR3 length is 12 residues. Germline V gives CDR1 SNHLY, CDR2 FYNNEI. Here the CDR3 DNA reads TGTGCCAGCAGTTTCAGTTCCTACGAGCAGTACTTC. Translated, it gives CASSFSSYEQYF. Filled out from reference TRBV2 and TRBJ2-7, the complete variable domain reads EPEVTQTPSHQVTQMGQEVILRCVPISNHLYFYWYRQILGQKVEFLVSFYNNEISEKSEIFDDQFSVERPDGSNFTLKIRSTKLEDSAMYFCASSFSSYEQYFGPGTRLTVT.

This clone was observed a few times. The chain couples TRBV19 to TRBJ1-1; TRBD1 aligns across 8 bases. J lost 1 base, V lost 5 bases, and 6 bases had no gene match. Looked up from germline, CDR1 is LNHDA and CDR2 is SQIVND (reference sequence). The CDR3 loop spans 15 amino acids. CDR3 sequence reads: CASSGRDRWNTEAFF. The DNA of the CDR3 is TGTGCCAGTAGTGGCCGGGACAGGTGGAACACTGAAGCTTTCTTT. The full variable domain, its missing parts supplied by reference TRBV19 and TRBJ1-1, is DGGITQSPKYLFRKEGQNVTLSCEQNLNHDAMYWYRQDPGQGLRLIYYSQIVNDFQKGDIAEGYSVSREKKESFPLTVTSAQKNPTAFYLCASSGRDRWNTEAFFGQGTRLTVV.

This clone has a handful of counts. The V call is TRBV7-8, the J call TRBJ2-7; TRBD1 matches at 9 bases. The germline CDR1 and CDR2 sequences are SGHVS and FQNEAQ. The CDR3 length is 14 residues. Losses at the gene ends were 4 bases for V and 4 bases for J; bases not matched to a gene: 5. The CDR3 spells CASSSDRGDYEQYF. The CDR3 DNA reads TGTGCCAGCAGCTCGGACAGGGGTGATTACGAGCAGTACTTC. Drawing the rest from reference TRBV7-8 and TRBJ2-7, the complete variable domain is GAGVSQSPRYKVAKRGQDVALRCDPISGHVSLFWYQQALGQGPEFLTYFQNEAQLDKSGLPSDRFFAERPEGSVSTLKIQRTQQEDSAVYLCASSSDRGDYEQYFGPGTRLTVT.

V gene TRBV6-5 combines with J gene TRBJ1-5, with 10 bases fitting TRBD1. CDR3 length: 12 residues. The V segment lost 8 bases and the J segment 6 bases; nucleotides outside the gene matches: 1. CDR1 and CDR2 (germline): MNHEY, SVGAGI. Here the CDR3 DNA reads TGTGCCAGCGGGACAGGGGCTCAGCCCCAGCATTTT. Translated, it gives CASGTGAQPQHF.

As concerns this clone: In the same sample, other DNA sequences code for this CDR3. The V call is TRBV18, the J call TRBJ1-4; 8 nucleotides align to TRBD1. Germline V CDR1 and CDR2: KGHSH, LQKENI. Trimming took 3 bases from V and 0 from J; bases not matched to a gene: 0. The CDR3 runs to 15 residues. The CDR3 loop reads CASSPGQATNEKLFF. CDR3 bases: TGTGCCAGCTCACCGGGACAGGCAACTAATGAAAAACTGTTTTTT. Combining the CDR3 with reference TRBV18 and TRBJ1-4 gives the whole variable domain NAGVMQNPRHLVRRRGQEARLRCSPMKGHSHVYWYRQLPEEGLKFMVYLQKENIIDESGMPKERFSAEFPKEGPSILRIQQVVRGDSAAYFCASSPGQATNEKLFFGSGTQLSVL.

This clone was found once. The rearrangement uses TRBV5-1 and TRBJ1-4; no clear D. CDR1 is SGHRS and CDR2 is YFSETQ in the germline V gene. The CDR3 is 14 residues long. V lost 4 bases and J lost 4, with 11 bases in between. This CDR3 is CASSGEGVNEKLFF. The CDR3 DNA sequence: TGCGCCAGCAGCGGGGAGGGAGTTAATGAAAAACTGTTTTTT. Combining the CDR3 with reference TRBV5-1 and TRBJ1-4 gives the whole variable domain KAGVTQTPRYLIKTRGQQVTLSCSPISGHRSVSWYQQTPGQGLQFLFEYFSETQRNKGNFPGRFSGRQFSNSRSEMNVSTLELGDSALYLCASSGEGVNEKLFFGSGTQLSVL.